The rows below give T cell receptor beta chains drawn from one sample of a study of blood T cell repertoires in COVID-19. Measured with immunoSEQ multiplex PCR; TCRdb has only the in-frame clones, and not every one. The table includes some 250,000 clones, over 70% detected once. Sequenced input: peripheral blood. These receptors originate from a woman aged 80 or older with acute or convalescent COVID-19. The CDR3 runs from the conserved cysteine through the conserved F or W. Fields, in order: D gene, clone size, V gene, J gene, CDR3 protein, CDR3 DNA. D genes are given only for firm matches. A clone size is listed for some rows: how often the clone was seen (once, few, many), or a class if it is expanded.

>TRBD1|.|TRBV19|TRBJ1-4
CASRIQGEITNEKLFF
TGTGCCAGTAGGATACAGGGGGAAATAACTAATGAAAAACTGTTTTTT
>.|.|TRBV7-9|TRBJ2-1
CAFPRAGPYNEQFF
TGTGCCTTCCCCAGGGCAGGGCCCTACAATGAGCAGTTCTTC
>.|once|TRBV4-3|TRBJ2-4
CASSQEVRGATKNIQYF
TGCGCCAGCAGCCAAGAGGTCAGGGGGGCAACCAAAAACATTCAGTACTTC
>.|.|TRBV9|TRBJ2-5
CASSQQILSGETQYF
TGTGCCAGCAGCCAACAGATCTTAAGCGGGGAGACCCAGTACTTC
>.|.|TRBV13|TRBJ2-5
CASSLRQGGETQYF
TGTGCCAGCAGCTTGCGGCAGGGCGGCGAGACCCAGTACTTC
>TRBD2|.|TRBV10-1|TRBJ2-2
CASSGGLAGVTGELFF
TGCGCCAGCAGTGGGGGACTAGCGGGAGTCACCGGGGAGCTGTTTTTT
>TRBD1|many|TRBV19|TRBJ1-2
CASSIDDRGYYGYTF
TGTGCCAGTAGTATAGACGACAGGGGCTACTATGGCTACACCTTC
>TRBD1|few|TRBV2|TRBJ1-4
CASSEVGTGVSNNEKLFF
TGTGCCAGCAGTGAAGTTGGGACAGGGGTTTCTAATAATGAAAAACTGTTTTTT
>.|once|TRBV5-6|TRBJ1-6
CASSYRAGSSYNSPLHF
TGTGCCAGCAGCTATAGAGCAGGAAGCTCCTATAATTCACCCCTCCACTTT
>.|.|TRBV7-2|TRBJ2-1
CASSSDSYDNEQFF
TGTGCCAGCAGCTCGGACTCATACGACAATGAGCAGTTCTTC
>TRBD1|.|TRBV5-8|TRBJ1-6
CASSRDRVRSYNSPLHF
TGTGCCAGCAGCCGGGACAGGGTCAGATCCTATAATTCACCCCTCCACTTT
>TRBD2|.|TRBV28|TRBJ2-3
CASRKREQYF
TGTGCCAGCAGAAAGCGGGAGCAGTATTTT
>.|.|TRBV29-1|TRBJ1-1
CSVIVLVGAEAFF
TGCAGCGTTATCGTCCTTGTGGGGGCGGAAGCTTTCTTT
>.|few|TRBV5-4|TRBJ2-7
CASSLLPTAAYEQYF
TGTGCCAGCAGTTTGCTCCCGACAGCTGCCTACGAGCAGTACTTC
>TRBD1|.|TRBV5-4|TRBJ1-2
CASSLGDRDVYGYTF
TGTGCCAGCAGCTTGGGGGACAGGGACGTCTATGGCTACACCTTC
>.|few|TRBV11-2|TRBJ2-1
CASSPQEKQVEQFF
TGTGCCAGCAGCCCGCAAGAGAAGCAAGTGGAGCAGTTCTTC
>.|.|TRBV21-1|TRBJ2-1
CASSKGGEPYNEQFF
TGTGCCAGCAGCAAAGGCGGGGAACCCTACAATGAGCAGTTCTTC
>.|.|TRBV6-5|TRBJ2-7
CASRKGSGYEQYF
TGTGCCAGCAGAAAAGGCTCGGGCTACGAGCAGTACTTC
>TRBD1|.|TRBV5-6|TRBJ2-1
CASRSPGQAYNEQFF
TGTGCCAGCAGGTCTCCGGGACAGGCGTACAATGAGCAGTTCTTC
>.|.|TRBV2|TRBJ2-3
CASNLDGDTQYF
TGTGCCAGCAATCTCGACGGGGATACGCAGTATTTT
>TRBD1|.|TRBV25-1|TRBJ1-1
CASREGTGMVAEAFF
TGTGCCAGCAGGGAGGGGACAGGGATGGTGGCTGAAGCTTTCTTT
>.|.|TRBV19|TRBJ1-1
CASSLRRGNTEAFF
TGTGCCAGTAGTCTTCGTAGGGGGAACACTGAAGCTTTCTTT
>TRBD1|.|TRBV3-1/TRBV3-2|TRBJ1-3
CASSHRQGRAGNTIYF
TGTGCCAGCAGCCACCGACAGGGGAGGGCGGGAAACACCATATATTTT
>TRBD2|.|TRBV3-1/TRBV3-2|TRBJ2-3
CASSQGTSGSPADTQYF
TGTGCCAGCAGCCAAGGGACTAGCGGGAGTCCAGCGGATACGCAGTATTTT
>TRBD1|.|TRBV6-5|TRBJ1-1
CASTAQGALTEAFF
TGTGCCAGCACCGCACAGGGGGCCCTCACTGAAGCTTTCTTT
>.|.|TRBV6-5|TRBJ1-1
CASSYSKPNTEAFF
TGTGCCAGCAGTTACTCGAAGCCGAACACTGAAGCTTTCTTT
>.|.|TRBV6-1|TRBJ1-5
CASSEDRVRRPQHF
TGTGCCAGCAGTGAAGATCGGGTCCGGCGGCCCCAGCATTTT
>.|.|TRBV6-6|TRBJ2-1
CATRQLDNEQFF
TGTGCCACCCGACAGTTAGACAATGAGCAGTTCTTC
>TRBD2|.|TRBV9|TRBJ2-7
CASSAGGGVPSREQYF
TGTGCCAGCAGCGCCGGCGGGGGGGTTCCCTCTAGGGAGCAGTACTTC
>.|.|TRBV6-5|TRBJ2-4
CASSLQGYGNIQYF
TGTGCCAGCAGTTTACAGGGATACGGAAACATTCAGTACTTC
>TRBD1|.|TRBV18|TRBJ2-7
CASSRDRNYEQYF
TGTGCCAGCTCACGGGACAGAAACTACGAGCAGTACTTC
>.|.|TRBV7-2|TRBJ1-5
CASSLGREQPQHF
TGTGCCAGCAGCTTAGGTAGGGAGCAGCCCCAGCATTTT
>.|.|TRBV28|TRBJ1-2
CASSVSGVYYGYTF
TGTGCCAGCAGTGTATCAGGGGTGTACTATGGCTACACCTTC
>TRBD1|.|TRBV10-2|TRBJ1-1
CASRGGDRVTEAFF
TGCGCCAGCAGGGGGGGGGACAGGGTCACTGAAGCTTTCTTT
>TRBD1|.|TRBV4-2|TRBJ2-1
CASSPGQGGNEQFF
TGTGCCAGCAGCCCGGGACAGGGGGGCAATGAGCAGTTCTTC
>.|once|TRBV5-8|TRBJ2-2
CASSLGSITGELFF
TGTGCCAGCAGCTTGGGATCTATCACCGGGGAGCTGTTTTTT
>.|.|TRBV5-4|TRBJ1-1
CASSLVDRNTEAFF
TGTGCCAGCAGCCTTGTGGACAGAAACACTGAAGCTTTCTTT